These T cell receptor beta chains were read from a single sample in a study of shared clonotypes between healthy human individuals. Only in-frame clones appear in the TCRdb table, and some are missing; sequencing was by immunoSEQ multiplex PCR. The profile shows fewer than 3 million clones, roughly 90% of them singletons. Sequencing was done on a sample of naive CD4+ T cells from PBMCs. Every receptor here comes from a young man in good health. Some clones in this sample may be carry-over from other donors' samples. Each CDR3 is given with its conserved first and last residue. Each record gives: J gene, clone size, V gene, D gene, CDR3 protein, CDR3 DNA. D genes are given only for firm matches. Some rows mark clone size as missing; the rest say once, few, many or name a class of expanded clone.

TRBJ2-6,-,TRBV5-4,-,CASSPGQLSGANVLTF,TGTGCCAGCAGCCCCGGACAGCTTTCCGGGGCCAACGTCCTGACTTTC
TRBJ1-5,few,TRBV6-5,TRBD1,CASSPGGHQPQHF,TGTGCCAGCAGTCCAGGGGGCCATCAGCCCCAGCATTTT
TRBJ1-2,-,TRBV11-2,TRBD1,CASSFTIPGGDYGYTF,TGTGCCAGCAGCTTTACGATTCCAGGGGGCGACTATGGCTACACCTTC
TRBJ2-1,-,TRBV5-1,-,CASSPTSSSYNEQFF,TGCGCCAGCAGCCCCACTAGCTCCTCCTACAATGAGCAGTTCTTC
TRBJ1-2,-,TRBV7-8,-,CASSPTASRRDYGYTF,TGTGCCAGCAGCCCAACCGCCTCTCGTAGGGACTATGGCTACACCTTC
TRBJ2-2,-,TRBV28,TRBD2,CASSQAGGPSGELFF,TGTGCCAGCAGTCAAGCGGGAGGGCCTTCCGGGGAGCTGTTTTTT
TRBJ2-1,once,TRBV10-1,-,CARFLSSQFF,TGCGCCAGATTTCTTTCATCGCAGTTCTTC
TRBJ1-5,-,TRBV5-8,TRBD1,CASSLEFGTGRYQPQHF,TGTGCCAGCAGCTTGGAGTTCGGGACAGGGCGATATCAGCCCCAGCATTTT
TRBJ1-2,-,TRBV28,-,CASTGAGYTF,TGTGCCAGCACCGGGGCTGGCTACACCTTC
TRBJ1-2,few,TRBV30,-,CACISGNYGYTF,TGTGCCTGTATCAGTGGAAACTATGGCTACACCTTC
TRBJ1-1,-,TRBV9,-,CASSVDAVGNTEAFF,TGTGCCAGCAGCGTAGATGCGGTGGGGAACACTGAAGCTTTCTTT
TRBJ1-4,-,TRBV11-2,-,CASSLAGAGEKLFF,TGTGCCAGCAGCTTAGCGGGGGCAGGCGAAAAACTGTTTTTT
TRBJ2-3,-,TRBV11-2,TRBD2,CASRLAGVADTQYF,TGTGCCAGCAGGCTAGCGGGAGTAGCAGATACGCAGTATTTT
TRBJ2-7,-,TRBV27,TRBD1,CASRTGGLLSYEQYF,TGTGCCAGCAGGACAGGGGGCTTACTTTCCTACGAGCAGTACTTC
TRBJ2-7,-,TRBV9,TRBD2,CASSTLAGAAYEQYF,TGTGCCAGCAGCACTCTAGCGGGGGCTGCCTACGAGCAGTACTTC
TRBJ2-3,-,TRBV23-1,-,CASSPKGQPDTQYF,TGCGCCAGCAGCCCCAAAGGACAGCCAGATACGCAGTATTTT
TRBJ1-3,-,TRBV29-1,-,CSVGQGAPLSGNTIYF,TGCAGCGTTGGGCAGGGAGCCCCTCTCTCTGGAAACACCATATATTTT
TRBJ2-5,-,TRBV18,-,CASSPPSTGTQYF,TGTGCCAGCTCACCACCGAGTACGGGGACCCAGTACTTC